One sample yielded the 29 T cell receptor beta chains listed below, sequenced in a study of cytomegalovirus exposure and HLA in healthy donors. PCR primers comprised 60 Vbeta and 13 Jbeta primers. The repertoire was sequenced with immunoSEQ multiplex PCR; TCRdb's copy has only in-frame clones and lacks some. The profile shows over 150,000 clones, approximately 76% of them singletons. Sequencing input: PBMCs. The receptors here all came from a man aged 60 to 69 in good health and CMV-seronegative.

This chain links TRBV6-1 with TRBJ2-7; D perhaps matches TRBD2 (7 bases). Germline lookup yields CDR1 MNHNS and CDR2 SASEGT. Trimming removed 6 bases from V and 5 bases from J, with 17 bases in between. The CDR3 totals 14 residues. Here the CDR3 reads CASRRGEGRNEQYF. The CDR3 region has the DNA TGTGCCAGCAGGAGGGGGGAGGGAAGGAACGAGCAGTACTTC.

The chain employs TRBV6-5 and TRBJ1-6; 10 bases match TRBD1. CDR1 is MNHEY, CDR2 SVGAGI, per germline. The CDR3 runs to 15 residues. The V and J ends lost 5 bases and 10 bases, in that order; junction bases with no gene match: 8. The CDR3 nucleotides read TGTGCCAGCAGTAAGGGGACAGGGGTAGGGTCACCCCTCCACTTT. It is translated as CASSKGTGVGSPLHF.

The chain recombines TRBV7-2 with TRBJ1-1, with D possibly being TRBD1 (6 bases). From germline, CDR1 is SGHTA and CDR2 FQGNSA. Deletions cut 5 bases from V and 7 bases from J, with 26 bases between. CDR3 length: 17 amino acids. The CDR3 spells CASSIGTQLQVSSEAFF. CDR3 DNA sequence: TGTGCCAGCAGCATCGGGACACAACTTCAGGTGAGCAGTGAAGCTTTCTTT.

This chain joins TRBV7-6 and TRBJ2-7, with TRBD1 identical over 9 bases. V shed 0 bases, J shed 1 base, and the junction held 4 bases outside the gene matches. Germline V lookup: CDR1 SGHVS, CDR2 FNYEAQ. This CDR3 is 16 amino acids long. The CDR3 DNA sequence: TGTGCCAGCAGCTTAGCAACAGGACAGGGGTCCTACGAGCAGTACTTC. Encoded protein: CASSLATGQGSYEQYF.

The genes are TRBV5-1 and TRBJ2-3; tentative D call: TRBD1 (5 bases). CDR3 size: 14 residues. Trimming cost V 2 bases and J 6 bases, with 13 bases left between them. Germline lookup yields CDR1 SGHRS and CDR2 YFSETQ. In nucleotides, the CDR3 is TGCGCCAGCAGCTTCGCAGACGCAGGGGATACGCAGTATTTT. Residues: CASSFADAGDTQYF.

The gene calls are TRBV7-3 and TRBJ1-1, with D uncertain. The V end lost 5 bases, the J end lost 2 bases, and 9 bases lay between the germline ends. The CDR3 has 13 amino acids. Germline assignment: CDR1 SGHTA and CDR2 FQGTGA. CDR3 sequence: CASSPQINTEAFF. The CDR3, as DNA: TGTGCCAGCAGCCCTCAGATCAACACTGAAGCTTTCTTT.

This sequence joins TRBV2 and TRBJ2-4; weak D call: TRBD2 (5 bases). Germline loops: CDR1 SNHLY, CDR2 FYNNEI. Trimming took 6 bases from V and 0 from J, leaving 9 bases between them. The CDR3 is 14 amino acids. The chain's CDR3 is CASRSRVAKNIQYF. The CDR3 nucleotides are TGTGCCAGCAGATCGAGGGTAGCCAAAAACATTCAGTACTTC. Using reference TRBV2 and TRBJ2-4 for the parts outside the CDR3, the full variable domain is EPEVTQTPSHQVTQMGQEVILRCVPISNHLYFYWYRQILGQKVEFLVSFYNNEISEKSEIFDDQFSVERPDGSNFTLKIRSTKLEDSAMYFCASRSRVAKNIQYFGAGTRLSVL.

This chain links TRBV9 with TRBJ1-5; D call uncertain. Per germline, CDR1 SGDLS and CDR2 YYNGEE. The CDR3 is made up of 15 amino acids. V was shortened by 2 bases and J by 5 bases, with 14 bases between the two germline ends. This chain's CDR3 is CASSVYAGEDQPQHF. As DNA, the CDR3 is TGTGCCAGCAGCGTGTATGCAGGTGAAGATCAGCCCCAGCATTTT.

V and J are TRBV4-3 and TRBJ2-3, with 9 bases lining up with TRBD1. Trimming cost V 0 bases and J 12 bases; bases outside gene matches: 16. The CDR3 extends over 17 amino acids. CDR1 and CDR2 (germline): LGHNA, YSLEER. CDR3 in amino acids: CASSQDPGQGPPVPQYF. For the CDR3, the DNA is TGCGCCAGCAGCCAAGATCCTGGACAGGGGCCGCCGGTCCCCCAGTATTTT.

V gene TRBV10-3 combines with J gene TRBJ2-7, with TRBD1 identical over 12 bases. Unmatched junction bases numbered 9, after V lost 3 bases and J lost 6 bases. The CDR3 runs to 16 residues. Germline V gene sequence: CDR1 ENHRY, CDR2 SYGVKD. In DNA, the CDR3 is TGTGCCATCAGTGATGGGTCGGGACAGGGGGCGTTCGAGCAGTACTTC. It codes for CAISDGSGQGAFEQYF.

The chain combines TRBV6-5 with TRBJ1-2; D is undetermined. The CDR3 length is 13 residues. V was cut by 6 bases and J by 5 bases, with 13 bases left in between. Germline CDR1 MNHEY, CDR2 SVGAGI. As DNA, the CDR3 is TGTGCCAGCAGACTGCGGTCCTCGTATGGCTACACCTTC. Protein sequence: CASRLRSSYGYTF.

The gene calls are TRBV5-1 and TRBJ2-5; 12 positions agree with TRBD2. Germline V gene data show CDR1 as SGHRS and CDR2 as YFSETQ. Germline trimming cut 4 bases from V and 2 bases from J; bases unmatched to any gene: 3. This CDR3 comprises 15 residues. CDR3 protein: CASSQTSGSQETQYF. CDR3 coding DNA: TGCGCCAGCAGCCAGACTAGCGGGAGTCAAGAGACCCAGTACTTC. Filled out from reference TRBV5-1 and TRBJ2-5, the complete variable domain reads KAGVTQTPRYLIKTRGQQVTLSCSPISGHRSVSWYQQTPGQGLQFLFEYFSETQRNKGNFPGRFSGRQFSNSRSEMNVSTLELGDSALYLCASSQTSGSQETQYFGPGTRLLVL.

This sequence joins TRBV11-2 and TRBJ1-2, with TRBD1 matching 7 bases. CDR1 SGHAT and CDR2 FQNNGV come from the germline V gene. CDR3 size: 15 residues. Trimming cost V 0 bases and J 8 bases; bases outside gene matches: 9. The CDR3 sequence: CASSLDSAGGRGYTF. The CDR3, as DNA: TGTGCCAGCAGCTTAGATAGTGCAGGGGGAAGGGGCTACACCTTC.

The V gene is TRBV15, the J gene TRBJ2-1, with TRBD2 matching over 8 bases. Per the germline V gene, CDR1 is LNHNV and CDR2 is YYDKDF (reference sequence). V trimming: 1 base; J trimming: 2 bases; junction bases outside the gene matches: 4. There are 16 residues in the CDR3. Written as DNA, the CDR3 is TGTGCCACCAGCAGAGCCGGGACTAGACCCTACAATGAGCAGTTCTTC. Protein sequence: CATSRAGTRPYNEQFF.

The gene calls are TRBV6-6 and TRBJ1-4; TRBD1 aligns across 9 bases. This CDR3 has 16 amino acids. Per the germline V gene, CDR1 is MNHNY and CDR2 is SVGAGI (reference sequence). Trimming cost V 5 bases and J 3 bases; bases outside gene matches: 7. CDR3 region: CASSQQGASPNEKLFF. In DNA form, the CDR3 reads TGTGCCAGCAGTCAACAGGGGGCTTCACCTAATGAAAAACTGTTTTTT.

The J gene is TRBJ2-3, the V gene TRBV5-8; TRBD2 aligns across 9 bases. After removal of 3 bases from V and 6 bases from J, the junction contained 8 bases not matched to a gene. The CDR3 loop spans 15 amino acids. Germline CDR1 and CDR2: SGHTS and YDEGEE. Here the CDR3 DNA reads TGTGCCAGCAGCTATGGCGGGAGGGCCCTGGATACGCAGTATTTT. Encoded protein: CASSYGGRALDTQYF. Drawing the rest from reference TRBV5-8 and TRBJ2-3, the complete variable domain is EAGVTQSPTHLIKTRGQQATLRCSPISGHTSVYWYQQALGLGLQFLLWYDEGEERNRGNFPPRFSGRQFPNYSSELNVNALELEDSALYLCASSYGGRALDTQYFGPGTRLTVL.

As for this clone: This sample includes further DNA sequences coding for the same CDR3. V gene TRBV6-5 combines with J gene TRBJ2-7, with 8 bases lining up with TRBD1. Germline CDR1 is MNHEY and CDR2 is SVGAGI. V shed 2 bases and J 2 bases; nucleotides not matched to a gene: 8. This CDR3 region has 16 residues. The CDR3 sequence is CASSYQTGAETYEQYF. CDR3 sequence (DNA): TGTGCCAGCAGTTACCAGACAGGGGCGGAGACCTACGAGCAGTACTTC.

The rearrangement links TRBV10-3 to TRBJ2-3; 10 positions match TRBD2. This CDR3 is 15 amino acids long. Germline CDR1 ENHRY, CDR2 SYGVKD. V shed 5 bases, J shed 4 bases, and the junction held 6 bases outside the gene matches. As DNA, the CDR3 is TGTGCCATCAGTCTAGCGGGAGAGTCCGCAGATACGCAGTATTTT. This gives the protein CAISLAGESADTQYF.

This chain links TRBV6-1 with TRBJ2-1; perhaps TRBD1 as D (5 bases). The ends were cut back, 5 bases at V and 15 bases at J, with 14 bases in the middle. CDR3 length equals 11 residues. Germline V CDR1 and CDR2: MNHNS, SASEGT. CDR3 in amino acids: CASSPGASGFF. CDR3 coding DNA: TGTGCCAGCAGTCCTGGGGCCTCGGGGTTCTTC.

The chain combines TRBV19 with TRBJ1-2, with 8 positions matching TRBD1. Unmatched junction bases numbered 22, after V lost 7 bases and J lost 6 bases. The germline CDR1 and CDR2 sequences are LNHDA and SQIVND (reference sequence). The CDR3 has 18 amino acids. CDR3 bases: TGTGCCAGTATCCGGGATGGTCAGGGGGCTGGAGTAGGGGATGGCTACACCTTC. It yields the protein CASIRDGQGAGVGDGYTF.

The rearrangement joins TRBV10-3 to TRBJ2-2; D may be TRBD1 (5 bases). CDR1 is ENHRY and CDR2 is SYGVKD in the germline V gene. The CDR3 length is 14 residues. Deletions cut 10 bases from V and 0 bases from J, with 12 bases between. CDR3 sequence reads: CATLQEPNTGELFF. In nucleotides, the CDR3 is TGTGCCACGCTACAGGAACCGAACACCGGGGAGCTGTTTTTT.

The V and J genes are TRBV2 and TRBJ2-1, with 10 bases identical to TRBD1. Losses at the gene ends were 8 bases for V and 8 bases for J; bases not matched to a gene: 12. Per the germline V gene, CDR1 is SNHLY and CDR2 is FYNNEI. The CDR3 contains 15 residues. CDR3 DNA: TGTGCCAGCGGGCGCGGACAGGGGGGTCTTGATGAGCAGTTCTTC. It codes for CASGRGQGGLDEQFF.

V usage is TRBV5-4 and J usage is TRBJ2-2, with 9 bases aligning to TRBD2. The CDR3 has 17 residues. The V segment lost 0 bases and the J segment 4 bases; nucleotides outside the gene matches: 7. Germline-derived CDR1 and CDR2 are SGHNT and YYREEE (reference sequence). This CDR3 is CASSLGGSGGGTGELFF. For the CDR3, the DNA is TGTGCCAGCAGCTTGGGGGGTAGCGGGGGCGGCACCGGGGAGCTGTTTTTT.

The chain has TRBV5-1 and TRBJ2-1; D is possibly TRBD1 (6 bases). This CDR3 comprises 15 residues. The germline V gene encodes CDR1 SGHRS and CDR2 YFSETQ. V was clipped by 0 bases and J by 6 bases, with 13 bases between them. The CDR3 nucleotides are TGCGCCAGCAGCTTGGTGCAGGGGCTGTTCAATGAGCAGTTCTTC. Its translation: CASSLVQGLFNEQFF.

This clone was recorded once. V is TRBV18 and J is TRBJ1-2; a weak D match, TRBD1 (6 bases). Germline loops: CDR1 KGHSH, CDR2 LQKENI. The CDR3 totals 13 residues. V dropped 4 bases and J dropped 3 bases, with 9 bases sitting between them. The CDR3 nucleotides are TGTGCCAGCTCACTCCGACAGGACTATGGCTACACCTTC. It encodes CASSLRQDYGYTF.

The V and J genes are TRBV19 and TRBJ2-7; 7 nucleotides match TRBD1. The CDR3 spans 15 residues. Germline CDR1 reads LNHDA; CDR2 reads SQIVND (reference sequence). Unmatched junction bases numbered 8, after V lost 3 bases and J lost 3 bases. CDR3 in amino acids: CASSIRDRENYEQYF. DNA for the CDR3: TGTGCCAGTAGTATTAGAGACAGGGAAAACTACGAGCAGTACTTC.

This chain connects TRBV7-9 to TRBJ2-5, with TRBD2 matching over 7 bases. This CDR3 is built from 14 residues. Germline V gives CDR1 SEHNR, CDR2 FQNEAQ (reference sequence). J was trimmed by 2 bases and V by 2 bases; bases with no gene match: 2. CDR3 loop: CASSLMGLQETQYF. The CDR3 nucleotides are TGTGCCAGCAGCTTAATGGGACTACAAGAGACCCAGTACTTC.

The chain links TRBV19 to TRBJ2-7, with TRBD2 matching 16 bases. This CDR3 contains 17 residues. The V gene's germline CDR1 is LNHDA and CDR2 SQIVND (reference sequence). Losses at the gene ends were 6 bases for V and 1 base for J; bases not matched to a gene: 6. CDR3 in amino acids: CASSLTGLAGGSYEQYF. DNA for the CDR3: TGTGCCAGTAGCTTAACGGGACTAGCGGGAGGGTCCTACGAGCAGTACTTC.

The V and J genes are TRBV7-9 and TRBJ2-1, with D uncertain. Trimming took 1 base from V and 5 from J, leaving 9 bases between them. The CDR3 covers 14 residues. Germline CDR1 SEHNR, CDR2 FQNEAQ (reference sequence). CDR3 protein: CASSLGLRDNEQFF. The CDR3 nucleotides read TGTGCCAGCAGCTTAGGGCTACGGGACAATGAGCAGTTCTTC.